This TCR beta chain originates from a study of control samples from healthy donors and cancer patients. Germline V lookup: CDR1 MNHEY, CDR2 SMNVEV (reference sequence). The length of the CDR3 is 15 residues. The V segment lost 5 bases and the J segment 5 bases; nucleotides outside the gene matches: 6. Clones were sequenced by immunoSEQ multiplex PCR, and TCRdb holds only the in-frame ones, with some missing. The profile covers fewer than 150,000 clones, with approximately 90% appearing a single time and over 2% taken by the ten largest. This sequence was found in a man aged 18 to 30 in good health. This chain connects TRBV27 to TRBJ2-7, with 13 bases fitting TRBD2. Sample: blood. The CDR3 DNA is TGTGCCAGCAGTCACCGGACTAGCGGGGGCCACGAGCAGTACTTC. This codes for CASSHRTSGGHEQYF.